Following are 23 T cell receptor beta chains from one sample sequenced in a study of T-cell reconstitution after alpha-beta-depleted transplantation in children. As it was prepared, the TCRbeta library received unique molecular identifiers. TCRdb independently ran MiXCR on the PCR reads; one entry per CDR3 protein. The table shows around 380,000 distinct CDR3 sequences, with about a tenth occurring only once. The sequenced sample was PBMCs from the stem cell graft donor, obtained from the stem cell graft. All receptors come from a human donor who donated a stem cell graft to a child with acute myeloid leukemia.

Comments on this clonotype: Germline is not matched at one junction end, which may reflect a read error. The chain recombines TRBV29-1 with TRBJ2-6, with TRBD1 as a possible D gene (5 bases). This CDR3 region has 15 residues. Per the germline V gene, CDR1 is SQVTM and CDR2 is ANQGSEA. CDR3 in amino acids: CSVEVWVSGANGLTF. The CDR3 region has the DNA TGCAGCGTTGAAGTATGGGTATCTGGGGCCAACGGCCTGACTTTC.

This clonotype was seen more than once but under ten times. This chain connects TRBV20-1 to TRBJ2-7, with 7 bases lining up with TRBD2. There are 15 residues in the CDR3. J lost 4 bases, V lost 5 bases, and 14 bases had no gene match. Looked up from germline, CDR1 is DFQATT and CDR2 is SNEGSKA (reference sequence). The CDR3 DNA reads as TGCAGTGCTCCCGGGGGGTCCTCAATTAGGTACGAGCAGTACTTC. Its translation: CSAPGGSSIRYEQYF.

J is TRBJ1-5 and V is TRBV20-1; perhaps TRBD1 as D (6 bases). Trimming removed 1 base from V and 1 base from J, with 11 bases in between. The germline gives CDR1 DFQATT, CDR2 SNEGSKA (reference sequence). The CDR3 consists of 15 residues. The CDR3 coding sequence is TGCAGTGCTAGAGGTGGGGGGCAAAGCAATCAGCCCCAGCATTTT. Translating gives CSARGGGQSNQPQHF.

This clonotype was seen ten or more times. This chain joins TRBV12-3 or TRBV12-4 and TRBJ1-4, with 10 bases that match TRBD1. The CDR3 has 13 residues. V was clipped by 6 bases and J by 6 bases; unmatched bases: 1. The CDR3 bases are TGTGCCAGCAGCGGGACAGGGGATGAAAAACTGTTTTTT. Its translation is CASSGTGDEKLFF.

In this sample, this clonotype turned up many times. The chain is built from TRBV28 and TRBJ1-5; D possibly corresponds to TRBD1 (6 bases). V was cut by 5 bases and J by 6 bases, with 17 bases left in between. CDR3 length: 15 amino acids. The germline V gene has CDR1 MDHEN and CDR2 SYDVKM. CDR3 DNA sequence: TGTGCCAGCAGTATACAGGGAGACGGGCCTCAGCCCCAGCATTTT. Amino acid sequence: CASSIQGDGPQPQHF.

The V and J genes are TRBV5-5 and TRBJ2-6, with D hard to call. This CDR3 contains 12 residues. V was pared by 4 bases and J by 6 bases, with 5 bases between. Germline CDR1 and CDR2: SGHKS and YYEKEE (reference sequence). CDR3 sequence: CASSPVANVLTF. In DNA, the CDR3 is TGTGCCAGCAGCCCCGTGGCCAACGTCCTGACTTTC.

The chain couples TRBV7-9 to TRBJ2-3; TRBD2 agrees at 11 bases. Germline values: CDR1 SEHNR, CDR2 FQNEAQ (reference sequence). CDR3 length: 17 amino acids. J lost 6 bases, V lost 1 base, and 9 bases had no gene match. This CDR3 is CASSLDTSGGGMDTQYF. For the CDR3, the DNA is TGTGCCAGCAGCTTAGACACTAGCGGGGGAGGAATGGATACGCAGTATTTT.

This clonotype has more than one count but fewer than ten. This chain links TRBV25-1 with TRBJ1-6, with D hard to call. V was cut by 0 bases and J by 4 bases, with 13 bases left in between. Per germline, CDR1 MGHDK and CDR2 SYGVNS. CDR3 size: 17 residues. The DNA for the CDR3 is TGTGCCAGCAGTGAATATACGGGCGGCGCTTATAATTCACCCCTCCACTTT. Translation: CASSEYTGGAYNSPLHF.

The gene calls are TRBV20-1 and TRBJ2-7, with 10 bases identical to TRBD2. The germline gives CDR1 DFQATT, CDR2 SNEGSKA (reference sequence). V shed 0 bases, J shed 2 bases, and the junction held 4 bases outside the gene matches. The CDR3 loop spans 15 amino acids. CDR3 sequence reads: CSARELAGPTYEQYF. CDR3 DNA: TGCAGTGCTAGAGAACTAGCGGGGCCCACCTACGAGCAGTACTTC.

The table lists this clonotype with many counts. The chain employs TRBV9 and TRBJ2-2, with a tentative D call TRBD2 (6 bases). With 2 bases removed from V and 7 bases from J, the gap between germline ends came to 18 bases. The CDR3 extends over 16 amino acids. The germline V gene encodes CDR1 SGDLS and CDR2 YYNGEE. This CDR3 is CASSVRAPGAVGELFF. The CDR3 bases are TGTGCCAGCAGCGTCCGGGCCCCGGGAGCCGTCGGGGAGCTGTTTTTT.

This clonotype has more than one count but fewer than ten. This rearrangement joins TRBV9 to TRBJ1-6; D perhaps matches TRBD1 (5 bases). V shed 4 bases and J shed 10 bases, with 24 bases lying between them. Germline values: CDR1 SGDLS, CDR2 YYNGEE. The CDR3 covers 17 residues. CDR3 region: CASSSTLGDAASSPLHF. CDR3 DNA: TGTGCCAGCAGCTCGACTTTAGGGGACGCGGCGTCCTCACCCCTCCACTTT. Together with reference TRBV9 and TRBJ1-6, the CDR3 gives the full variable domain: DSGVTQTPKHLITATGQRVTLRCSPRSGDLSVYWYQQSLDQGLQFLIQYYNGEERAKGNILERFSAQQFPDLHSELNLSSLELGDSALYFCASSSTLGDAASSPLHFGNGTRLTVT.

This clonotype appeared a few times. The chain links TRBV5-1 to TRBJ2-1, with 9 bases identical to TRBD1. The CDR3 loop spans 15 amino acids. CDR1 SGHRS and CDR2 YFSETQ come from the germline V gene. The ends lost 4 bases at V and 5 bases at J; junction bases unmatched: 7. The CDR3 DNA sequence: TGCGCCAGCAGCGACGGGACAGGGCACCACAATGAGCAGTTCTTC. Encoded protein: CASSDGTGHHNEQFF.

The chain has TRBV6-5 and TRBJ2-5, with 12 bases aligning to TRBD2. The CDR3 length is 18 residues. The trim removed 0 bases at V and 4 bases at J, leaving 9 bases unmatched. Germline CDR1 reads MNHEY; CDR2 reads SVGAGI. The CDR3 spells CASSYSILASGRAETQYF. The DNA for the CDR3 is TGTGCCAGCAGTTACTCGATATTAGCTAGCGGGAGGGCAGAGACCCAGTACTTC.

In this sample, this clonotype turned up a few times. The chain is built from TRBV7-2 and TRBJ2-2; TRBD1 aligns across 9 bases. This CDR3 region has 15 residues. With V trimmed by 7 bases and J by 4 bases, 7 bases remained unmatched. The germline gives CDR1 SGHTA, CDR2 FQGNSA. The CDR3, as DNA: TGTGCCAGCACTCCGGGACAGGGATCCACCGGGGAGCTGTTTTTT. This sequence encodes CASTPGQGSTGELFF.

The CDR3 loop reads CSASALHGTEAFF. The CDR3 bases are TGCAGTGCTAGTGCCCTACACGGGACTGAAGCTTTCTTT. The chain links TRBV20-1 to TRBJ1-1; D unclear. V was clipped by 3 bases and J by 5 bases, with 13 bases between them. This CDR3 has 13 amino acids. Germline values: CDR1 DFQATT, CDR2 SNEGSKA (reference sequence).

This chain joins TRBV25-1 and TRBJ1-1; D perhaps matches TRBD1 (5 bases). The CDR3 spans 12 residues. Trimming took off 1 base at V and 10 bases at J, with 10 bases between the two ends. CDR1 and CDR2 (germline): MGHDK, SYGVNS. CDR3 amino acids: CASSELAGGAFF. In DNA form, the CDR3 reads TGTGCCAGCAGTGAATTGGCTGGGGGAGCTTTCTTT.

This clonotype was found a few times. The rearrangement uses TRBV5-1 and TRBJ2-5, with 9 bases aligning to TRBD1. This CDR3 has 15 residues. Germline assignment: CDR1 SGHRS and CDR2 YFSETQ. V was clipped by 2 bases and J by 3 bases; unmatched bases: 5. CDR3 sequence: CASSFGDRAEETQYF. CDR3 DNA sequence: TGCGCCAGCAGCTTTGGGGACAGGGCCGAAGAGACCCAGTACTTC.

This clonotype has a handful of counts. The chain uses TRBV13 and TRBJ2-3; 10 bases are a match to TRBD2. Germline CDR1 PRHDT, CDR2 FYEKMQ (reference sequence). The CDR3 extends over 15 amino acids. The V and J ends lost 6 bases and 2 bases, in that order; junction bases with no gene match: 5. The CDR3 sequence is CASRRTSGTTDTQYF. In DNA form, the CDR3 reads TGTGCCAGCAGAAGGACTAGCGGAACCACAGATACGCAGTATTTT.

This clonotype came up many times. The chain couples TRBV6-2 or TRBV6-3 to TRBJ2-7; TRBD2 matches 8 bases. The ends lost 7 bases at V and 7 bases at J; junction bases unmatched: 9. Germline CDR1 MNHEY, CDR2 SVGEGT. The CDR3 runs to 13 residues. This CDR3 reads CASIPAGDREQYF. Here the CDR3 DNA reads TGTGCCAGCATCCCAGCGGGAGATCGGGAGCAGTACTTC.

A note on this clonotype: A single base separates this from a much larger clone, so it may be a read error. This rearrangement joins TRBV15 to TRBJ2-5, with D possibly TRBD1 on 6 matching bases. The germline V gene encodes CDR1 LNHNV and CDR2 YYDKDF (reference sequence). The length of the CDR3 is 13 residues. The CDR3 spells CATSGTGTETQCF. The DNA of the CDR3 is TGTGCCACCAGCGGAACAGGGACGGAGACCCAGTGCTTC.

The chain links TRBV5-1 to TRBJ2-5; the D call may be TRBD1 or TRBD2 (5 bases each). Germline V gene data show CDR1 as SGHRS and CDR2 as YFSETQ. This CDR3 comprises 15 residues. Trimming removed 0 bases from V and 3 bases from J, with 12 bases in between. CDR3 in amino acids: CASSLVARGEETQYF. CDR3 nucleotides: TGCGCCAGCAGCTTGGTGGCCAGAGGGGAAGAGACCCAGTACTTC.

The chain has TRBV5-6 and TRBJ2-1, with D unresolved. The length of the CDR3 is 11 residues. The V gene lost 2 bases and the J gene lost 9 bases, with 6 bases spanning the gap. Germline V CDR1 and CDR2: SGHDT, YYEEEE. This chain's CDR3 is CASSFVGEQFF. In DNA form, the CDR3 reads TGTGCCAGCAGCTTCGTTGGTGAGCAGTTCTTC.

The chain links TRBV5-1 to TRBJ1-5, with 7 bases that match TRBD1. This CDR3 has 15 amino acids. In germline, CDR1 is SGHRS, CDR2 YFSETQ. Germline trimming cut 5 bases from V and 4 bases from J; bases unmatched to any gene: 9. The CDR3 spells CASRLGQRSNQPQHF. In DNA, the CDR3 is TGCGCCAGCAGGCTGGGACAGCGTTCTAATCAGCCCCAGCATTTT.